The 27 T cell receptor beta chains given below trace back to one sample, sequenced in a study of blood T cell repertoires in COVID-19. Assay used: immunoSEQ multiplex PCR; TCRdb lists only in-frame clones, some missing. The sample has about 160,000 clones, roughly 84% seen once. Sequencing used peripheral blood. The origin of the receptors is a woman aged 45-59 years with COVID-19, enrolled during active disease.

V gene TRBV6-6 combines with J gene TRBJ1-1; 7 bases are a match to TRBD1. V trimming: 0 bases; J trimming: 1 base; junction bases outside the gene matches: 5. This CDR3 is built from 16 residues. CDR1 and CDR2 from the germline V gene are MNHNY and SVGAGI (reference sequence). In nucleotides, the CDR3 is TGTGCCAGCAGTTACTCCCGGGACAGCCAGAACACTGAAGCTTTCTTT. This sequence encodes CASSYSRDSQNTEAFF.

V is TRBV5-1 and J is TRBJ2-7; 7 positions match TRBD1. The CDR3 has 15 amino acids. CDR1 is SGHRS, CDR2 YFSETQ, per germline. Trimming removed 0 bases from V and 4 bases from J; junction bases left unmatched: 7. CDR3 nucleotide sequence: TGCGCCAGCAGCTTGGGGGACAGTCTGATATACGAGCAGTACTTC. Its translation is CASSLGDSLIYEQYF.

This sequence joins TRBV12-3 or TRBV12-4 and TRBJ1-2; TRBD1 agrees at 7 bases. There are 12 residues in the CDR3. Germline trimming cut 7 bases from V and 10 bases from J; bases unmatched to any gene: 9. The CDR3 loop is CASTKRQGPYTF. DNA of the CDR3: TGTGCCAGCACCAAAAGACAGGGCCCCTACACCTTC.

The chain is built from TRBV5-1 and TRBJ2-7, with a weak D call TRBD2 (5 bases). There are 16 residues in the CDR3. V lost 3 bases and J 3 bases, leaving 19 bases between the germline ends. The germline gives CDR1 SGHRS, CDR2 YFSETQ. In nucleotides, the CDR3 is TGCGCCAGCAGCTCGGCCCCCCCTGAGGCGGGCTACGAGCAGTACTTC. This sequence encodes CASSSAPPEAGYEQYF.

The V gene is TRBV3-1 (or the pseudogene TRBV3-2), the J gene TRBJ2-3; D may be TRBD2 (6 bases). The CDR3 covers 15 residues. V was trimmed by 0 bases and J by 6 bases, leaving 13 bases between them. From germline, CDR1 is LGHDT and CDR2 YNNKEL (reference sequence). The CDR3 region is CASSQDRGIRDTQYF. The CDR3 DNA reads as TGTGCCAGCAGCCAAGATCGGGGGATAAGGGATACGCAGTATTTT.

The genes are TRBV12-3 or TRBV12-4 and TRBJ2-5; maybe TRBD2 (5 bases). With 3 bases removed from V and 14 bases from J, the gap between germline ends came to 10 bases. The CDR3 covers 10 residues. The DNA of the CDR3 is TGTGCCAGCAGTTTCGAACTAGACTACTTC. Protein product: CASSFELDYF.

V usage is TRBV3-1 (or the pseudogene TRBV3-2) and J usage is TRBJ1-1; D unresolved. This CDR3 spans 14 amino acids. V lost 0 bases and J 1 base, leaving 6 bases between the germline ends. Germline V gives CDR1 LGHDT, CDR2 YNNKEL (reference sequence). The CDR3 DNA follows: TGTGCCAGCAGCCAAGACAGGCCGAACACTGAAGCTTTCTTT. As protein: CASSQDRPNTEAFF.

The chain has TRBV7-2 and TRBJ2-3; 8 nucleotides agree with TRBD1. CDR3 length: 16 residues. The V gene end was trimmed by 0 bases and the J gene end by 6 bases; junction bases not matched to a gene: 8. Germline CDR1 SGHTA, CDR2 FQGNSA. The CDR3 loop is CASSLAGAGGWDTQYF. CDR3 sequence (DNA): TGTGCCAGCAGCTTAGCGGGAGCAGGGGGCTGGGATACGCAGTATTTT.

To note about this clone: Other DNA sequences from this sample encode an identical CDR3 as well. V is TRBV9 and J is TRBJ2-7, with D perhaps matching TRBD2 (5 bases). The V gene lost 2 bases and the J gene lost 0 bases, with 9 bases spanning the gap. Germline CDR1 and CDR2: SGDLS and YYNGEE. The CDR3 has 14 residues. The CDR3 is CASSVGDSSYEQYF. CDR3 sequence (DNA): TGTGCCAGCAGCGTCGGGGATAGCTCCTACGAGCAGTACTTC. The full variable domain, with the rest looked up from reference TRBV9 and TRBJ2-7, is DSGVTQTPKHLITATGQRVTLRCSPRSGDLSVYWYQQSLDQGLQFLIQYYNGEERAKGNILERFSAQQFPDLHSELNLSSLELGDSALYFCASSVGDSSYEQYFGPGTRLTVT.

This clone was picked up a small number of times. The V call is TRBV3-1 (or the pseudogene TRBV3-2), the J call TRBJ1-2; 7 bases fit TRBD1. Germline CDR1 reads LGHDT; CDR2 reads YNNKEL (reference sequence). The CDR3 covers 14 residues. V gave up 1 base and J gave up 4 bases; unmatched junction bases: 3. The DNA for the CDR3 is TGTGCCAGCAGCCAAGGACAGGGCGTCTATGGCTACACCTTC. Translated, it gives CASSQGQGVYGYTF.

The chain links TRBV19 to TRBJ1-2; TRBD1 might be the D (5 bases). Germline V gene sequence: CDR1 LNHDA, CDR2 SQIVND (reference sequence). V dropped 6 bases and J dropped 0 bases, with 14 bases sitting between them. The CDR3 spans 15 residues. The CDR3 DNA reads as TGTGCCAGTAGAAAAGAGACAGCCTCTAACTATGGCTACACCTTC. This translates into CASRKETASNYGYTF.

This clone was observed once. This chain joins TRBV3-1 (or the pseudogene TRBV3-2) and TRBJ2-1, with 9 bases lining up with TRBD1. Germline V gene sequence: CDR1 LGHDT, CDR2 YNNKEL (reference sequence). This CDR3 has 16 amino acids. J gave up 8 bases and V 0 bases, and 8 bases lay outside the gene matches. CDR3 residues: CASSQDYGTGMDEQFF. The CDR3 DNA sequence: TGTGCCAGCAGCCAAGATTACGGGACAGGGATGGATGAGCAGTTCTTC.

Many counts were recorded for this clone. V is TRBV11-1 and J is TRBJ1-2, with 7 bases identical to TRBD1. The germline CDR1 and CDR2 sequences are SGHAT and FQDESV (reference sequence). V was pared by 5 bases and J by 3 bases, with 3 bases of the junction left unmatched. The CDR3 sequence is 13 residues long. The CDR3 spells CASSDDRDYGYTF. The CDR3 DNA is TGTGCCAGCAGCGACGACAGGGACTATGGCTACACCTTC.

This chain joins TRBV10-3 and TRBJ1-1; tentatively, D is TRBD1 (5 bases). Germline loops: CDR1 ENHRY, CDR2 SYGVKD. Trimming left V 6 bases short and J 4 bases short, with 15 bases between. The CDR3 loop spans 14 amino acids. In DNA form, the CDR3 reads TGTGCCATCAGCATGCAGGGCACAGGCACTGAAGCTTTCTTT. Its translation is CAISMQGTGTEAFF.

This chain joins TRBV6-5 and TRBJ2-1; 10 bases fit TRBD1. Germline-derived CDR1 and CDR2 are MNHEY and SVGAGI. This CDR3 is built from 16 residues. V trimming: 4 bases; J trimming: 6 bases; junction bases outside the gene matches: 9. The CDR3 loop reads CASSLLGTGDFNEQFF. For the CDR3, the DNA is TGTGCCAGCAGTTTGCTCGGGACAGGGGATTTCAATGAGCAGTTCTTC.

This clone showed up just once. This chain connects TRBV30 to TRBJ1-5, with D perhaps matching TRBD1 (6 bases). Trimming left V 5 bases short and J 5 bases short, with 13 bases between. The germline V gene encodes CDR1 GTSNPN and CDR2 SVGIG (reference sequence). This CDR3 spans 13 amino acids. The DNA of the CDR3 is TGTGCCTGGCAACAGGGATGGGATCAGCCCCAGCATTTT. Translation gives CAWQQGWDQPQHF.

This clone was recorded only once. The chain employs TRBV6-5 and TRBJ1-1, with D unclear. The V and J ends lost 2 bases and 3 bases respectively, with 13 bases between them. This CDR3 spans 15 amino acids. Germline V lookup: CDR1 MNHEY, CDR2 SVGAGI. The CDR3 DNA sequence: TGTGCCAGCAGTTACCAAGCGATGGTAGACACTGAAGCTTTCTTT. Its translation: CASSYQAMVDTEAFF.

This chain joins TRBV5-1 and TRBJ1-2; 8 bases are a match to TRBD1. CDR3 size: 14 residues. Germline assignment: CDR1 SGHRS and CDR2 YFSETQ. With 2 bases clipped from V and 3 bases from J, the junction kept 3 bases outside the gene matches. The CDR3 DNA reads TGCGCCAGCAGCTTAAGACAGGGGTACTATGGCTACACCTTC. Translating it yields CASSLRQGYYGYTF.

J is TRBJ2-1 and V is TRBV10-2; the match to TRBD2 covers 11 bases. The J segment lost 4 bases and the V segment lost 6 bases, leaving 5 bases of the junction unmatched. The CDR3 consists of 15 residues. Germline V gene sequence: CDR1 WSHSY, CDR2 SAAADI. CDR3 loop: CASRRTSGLYNEQFF. The DNA for the CDR3 is TGCGCCAGCAGAAGGACTAGCGGGTTGTACAATGAGCAGTTCTTC.

This chain uses TRBV18 with TRBJ2-7; 10 nucleotides line up with TRBD1. Germline V gives CDR1 KGHSH, CDR2 LQKENI. The CDR3 is 14 amino acids. With 3 bases clipped from V and 2 bases from J, the junction kept 1 base outside the gene matches. The CDR3 nucleotides are TGTGCCAGCTCACCGGGACAGGGGCCCTACGAGCAGTACTTC. Translated: CASSPGQGPYEQYF.

V and J are TRBV10-3 and TRBJ2-1, with TRBD1 matching 9 bases. The CDR3 sequence is 14 residues long. V shed 6 bases and J 7 bases; nucleotides not matched to a gene: 7. Germline V gene data show CDR1 as ENHRY and CDR2 as SYGVKD. CDR3 nucleotide sequence: TGTGCCATCAGCCCGGGACAGGGTGGGAATGAGCAGTTCTTC. Its translation is CAISPGQGGNEQFF.

This clone has more than one count but fewer than ten. The J gene is TRBJ2-3, the V gene TRBV6-4, with TRBD2 identical over 9 bases. The CDR3 runs to 16 residues. The trim removed 6 bases at V and 4 bases at J, leaving 11 bases unmatched. Germline V gene data show CDR1 as MRHNA and CDR2 as SNTAGT. The CDR3, as DNA: TGTGCCAGCAGAAGAAGCGGGGGGAAGGACCCAGATACGCAGTATTTT. Amino acid sequence: CASRRSGGKDPDTQYF.

In regard to this clone: Other DNA sequences in the sample encode the same CDR3. The V call is TRBV28, the J call TRBJ2-2; weak D call: TRBD2 (6 bases). The CDR3 extends over 15 amino acids. Per the germline V gene, CDR1 is MDHEN and CDR2 is SYDVKM. V dropped 3 bases and J dropped 0 bases, with 8 bases sitting between them. The CDR3 bases are TGTGCCAGCAGTTTCGGGGGTGCGAACACCGGGGAGCTGTTTTTT. Its translation: CASSFGGANTGELFF.

This clone was recorded once. DNA for the CDR3: TGTGCCAGCAGCATACAGGGGCTTAACTATGGCTACACCTTC. Its protein is CASSIQGLNYGYTF. The rearrangement uses TRBV9 and TRBJ1-2; 7 nucleotides line up with TRBD1. The trim removed 4 bases at V and 1 base at J, leaving 4 bases unmatched. Germline CDR1 and CDR2: SGDLS and YYNGEE. The CDR3 contains 14 residues.

CDR3 amino acids: CASSGGLAVSYEQYF. CDR3 coding DNA: TGTGCCAGCAGTGGAGGACTAGCGGTCTCCTACGAGCAGTACTTC. V usage is TRBV27 and J usage is TRBJ2-7, with TRBD2 identical over 10 bases. Germline trimming cut 5 bases from V and 0 bases from J; bases unmatched to any gene: 4. This CDR3 has 15 amino acids. Germline V gene data show CDR1 as MNHEY and CDR2 as SMNVEV (reference sequence).

The gene calls are TRBV7-6 and TRBJ2-5; 12 bases match TRBD2. CDR1 is SGHVS, CDR2 FNYEAQ, per germline. The CDR3 has 15 amino acids. V lost 5 bases to trimming and J lost 5 bases; unmatched junction nucleotides: 6. The CDR3 DNA follows: TGTGCCAGCAGCCGCCTAGCGGGGGGGTTGGAGACCCAGTACTTC. It specifies CASSRLAGGLETQYF.

This clone was observed a few times. The chain employs TRBV11-2 and TRBJ1-2, with TRBD1 identical over 9 bases. The CDR3 loop spans 14 amino acids. Germline CDR1 SGHAT, CDR2 FQNNGV. V was pared by 1 base and J by 7 bases, with 4 bases of the junction left unmatched. CDR3 bases: TGTGCCAGCAGCTTAGTTGGACAGGGGTCTGGCTACACCTTC. Its protein product is CASSLVGQGSGYTF.